This TCR beta chain was captured in a study of cytomegalovirus exposure and HLA in healthy donors. Across the whole study: The same platform used for the approximately 670 first-cohort repertoires was also used for the 120 validation repertoires, as a later analysis reported. Findings of the study overall: Accounts indicate the classifier identified cytomegalovirus status with strong specificity and sensitivity.

While the first cohort had 600 to 850 subjects, the donors belonged to the separate validation cohort of 100 to 150 subjects. The repertoire was sequenced with immunoSEQ multiplex PCR; TCRdb's copy has only in-frame clones and lacks some. Among around 160,000 clones listed, 70% to 90% were seen once. With respect to this clone: Its antigen is as yet unknown.

Trimming removed 1 base from V and 2 bases from J, with 12 bases in between. This CDR3 has 15 residues. Germline CDR1 and CDR2: SGHTA and FQGNSA. Source material: PBMCs. V usage is TRBV7-2 and J usage is TRBJ2-7; D remains unclear. The sequence derives from a man aged 18 to 29 in good health and CMV-seronegative. The CDR3 loop is CASSLGQSRAYEQYF. The CDR3 DNA reads as TGTGCCAGCAGCTTAGGACAATCCCGCGCCTACGAGCAGTACTTC.